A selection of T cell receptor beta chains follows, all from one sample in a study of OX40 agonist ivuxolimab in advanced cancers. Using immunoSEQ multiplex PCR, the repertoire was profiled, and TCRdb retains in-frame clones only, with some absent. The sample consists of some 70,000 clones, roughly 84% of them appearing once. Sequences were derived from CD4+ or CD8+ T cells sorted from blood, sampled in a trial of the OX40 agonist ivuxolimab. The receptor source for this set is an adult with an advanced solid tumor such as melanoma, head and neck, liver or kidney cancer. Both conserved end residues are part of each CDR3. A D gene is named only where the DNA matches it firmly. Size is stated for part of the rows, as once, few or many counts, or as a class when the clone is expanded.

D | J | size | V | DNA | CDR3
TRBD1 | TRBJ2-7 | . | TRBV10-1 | TGCGCCAGCAGTGAGCCCGGGACAGGTTCCTACGAGCAGTACTTC | CASSEPGTGSYEQYF
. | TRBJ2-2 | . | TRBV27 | TGTGCCAGCAGTCCCAACCTTGCGAACACCGGGGAGCTGTTTTTT | CASSPNLANTGELFF
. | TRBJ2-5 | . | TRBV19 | TGTGCCAGTAGTATAGCCGGGCTAGCGGAGACCCAGTACTTC | CASSIAGLAETQYF
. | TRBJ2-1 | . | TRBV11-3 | TGTGCCAGCAGTAGTTACCGTAATGAGCAGTTCTTC | CASSSYRNEQFF
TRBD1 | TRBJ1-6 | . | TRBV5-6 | TGTGCCAGCAGCTTGAGTGTAGGGACAGGGGGATCACCCCTCCACTTT | CASSLSVGTGGSPLHF
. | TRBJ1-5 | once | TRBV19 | TGTGCCAGTATGCTAAGACAGGTTCGCAATCAGCCCCAGCATTTT | CASMLRQVRNQPQHF
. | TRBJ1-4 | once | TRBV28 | TGTGCCAGCAGTTGGGGTGGGGTCTCAAATGAAAAACTGTTTTTT | CASSWGGVSNEKLFF
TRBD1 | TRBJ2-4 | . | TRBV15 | TGTGCCACCAGCAGAGACAGACAGGGGGTACAGTACTTC | CATSRDRQGVQYF
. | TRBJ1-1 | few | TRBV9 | TGTGCCAGCAGCGTAGCTACAGGGCCGAACACTGAAGCTTTCTTT | CASSVATGPNTEAFF
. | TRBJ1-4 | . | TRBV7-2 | TGTGCCAGCAGCTTAGTGTCCGGTTTCGGGGCTAATGAAAAACTGTTTTTT | CASSLVSGFGANEKLFF
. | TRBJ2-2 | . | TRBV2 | TGTGCCAGCAGTGACTCCAGGGCCACCGGGGAGCTGTTTTTT | CASSDSRATGELFF
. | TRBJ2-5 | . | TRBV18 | TGTGCCAGCTCACCCGGCAGTGGTCGAGAGACCCAGTACTTC | CASSPGSGRETQYF
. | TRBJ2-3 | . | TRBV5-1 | TGCGCCAGCAGCTCGGTAGGGGGGGTTGGCACAGATACGCAGTATTTT | CASSSVGGVGTDTQYF
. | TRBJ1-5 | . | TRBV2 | TGTGCCAGCGGGGAGACTAGCAATCAGCCCCAGCATTTT | CASGETSNQPQHF
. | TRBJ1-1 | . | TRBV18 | TGTGCCAGCTCCGACGGATCGAACACTGAAGCTTTCTTT | CASSDGSNTEAFF
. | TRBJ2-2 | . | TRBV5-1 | TGCGCCAGCAGCTTGACGTCGAGTCAGGCCGGGTCCCCTACCGGGGAGCTGTTTTTT | CASSLTSSQAGSPTGELFF
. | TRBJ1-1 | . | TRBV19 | TGTGCCACCCAGACAGGACGCATGAACACTGAAGCTTTCTTT | CATQTGRMNTEAFF
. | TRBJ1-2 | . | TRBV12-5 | TGTGCTAGTGGTTCCCGAGGAGGAGGACTCTCATCTAATCTGTATGGCTACACCTTC | CASGSRGGGLSSNLYGYTF
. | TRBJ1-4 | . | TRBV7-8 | TGTGCCAGCGGCGGGCGAGCAAACGGAAAACTGTTTTTT | CASGGRANGKLFF
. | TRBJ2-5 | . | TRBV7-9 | TGTGCCAGCACTCAACGCGGGGCGCGTGAGACCCAGTACTTC | CASTQRGARETQYF
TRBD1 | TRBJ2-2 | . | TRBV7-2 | TGTGCCAGCAGCCCTAGGGACAGCTCGAACACCGGGGAGCTGTTTTTT | CASSPRDSSNTGELFF
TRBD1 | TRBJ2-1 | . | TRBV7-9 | TGTGCCAGCAGCCACGGACAGGCTTCGAATGAGCAGTTCTTC | CASSHGQASNEQFF
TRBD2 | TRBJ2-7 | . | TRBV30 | TGTGCCTGGAAAAATAGCGGGAGCTCCTACGAGCAGTACTTC | CAWKNSGSSYEQYF
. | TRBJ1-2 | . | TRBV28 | TGTGCCAGTGCGTCGAACTATGGCTACACCTTC | CASASNYGYTF
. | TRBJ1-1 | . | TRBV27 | TGTGCCAGCAGCCTCAACAGAAACACTGAAGCTTTCTTT | CASSLNRNTEAFF
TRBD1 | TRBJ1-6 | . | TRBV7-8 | TGTGCCAGTACACAGGGGACGGGTAATTCACCCCTCCACTTT | CASTQGTGNSPLHF
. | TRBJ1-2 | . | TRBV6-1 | TGTGCCAGCAGTGAAGAGAGCACATCCAACTATGGCTACACCTTC | CASSEESTSNYGYTF